A selection of T cell receptor beta chains follows, all from one sample in a study of identical twins. One entry per CDR3 protein results from TCRdb running MiXCR on the 5' RACE reads. Of fewer than 450,000 distinct CDR3 sequences in the sample, approximately 9.1% are singletons; the top ten hold roughly 9%. Specimen: naive T cells sorted from blood. The source is a woman in her forties or fifties in good health. Both conserved end residues are part of each CDR3. The D gene is left open where the match is weak. Only some rows state a clone size, as once, few, many or a class for expanded clones.

v_gene	d_gene	abundance	j_gene	CDR3aa	CDR3nt
TRBV3-1	TRBD2	few	TRBJ2-1	CASSQMQGLAVHNEQFF	TGTGCCAGCAGCCAGATGCAGGGACTAGCGGTGCACAATGAGCAGTTCTTC
TRBV12-3/TRBV12-4	TRBD2	many	TRBJ2-1	CASSLRDYSNYNEQFF	TGTGCCAGCAGTTTAAGGGACTACTCGAATTACAATGAGCAGTTCTTC
TRBV21-1	-	many	TRBJ2-1	CATSGYPGTGPPYNEQFF	TGTGCCACTTCGGGCTATCCGGGGACAGGGCCCCCCTACAATGAGCAGTTCTTC
TRBV28	-	few	TRBJ2-7	CASSPRRGLGAYEQYF	TGTGCCAGCAGCCCGCGAAGGGGACTGGGGGCCTACGAGCAGTACTTC
TRBV27	-	-	TRBJ2-6	CASSLWATGANVLTF	TGTGCCAGCAGCTTATGGGCAACTGGGGCCAACGTCCTGACTTTC
TRBV7-2	TRBD2	few	TRBJ2-5	CASSSKLAGARETQYF	TGTGCCAGCAGCTCGAAGCTAGCGGGAGCTCGGGAGACCCAGTACTTC
TRBV27	-	many	TRBJ1-1	CASKLQGGTEAFF	TGTGCCAGCAAACTACAGGGTGGGACTGAAGCTTTCTTT
TRBV5-1	TRBD2	-	TRBJ2-3	CASSLRPSGIPDTQYF	TGCGCCAGCAGCTTGCGGCCTAGCGGGATTCCAGATACGCAGTATTTT
TRBV5-5	-	many	TRBJ1-3	CASSRGGGSGNTIYF	TGTGCCAGCAGCCGCGGAGGGGGCTCTGGAAACACCATATATTTT
TRBV20-1	TRBD2	few	TRBJ2-7	CSARLSGTPREQYF	TGCAGTGCTAGACTTAGCGGGACCCCAAGGGAGCAGTACTTC
TRBV7-9	TRBD2	few	TRBJ2-1	CASSFPNVDGRYNEQFF	TGTGCCAGCAGCTTCCCTAATGTTGACGGGAGGTATAATGAGCAGTTCTTC
TRBV3-1	-	few	TRBJ2-5	CASRPGRPQETQYF	TGTGCCAGCAGACCGGGACGGCCTCAAGAGACCCAGTACTTC
TRBV3-1	-	many	TRBJ2-1	CASSQRAGGYNEQFF	TGTGCCAGCAGCCAACGCGCGGGCGGATACAATGAGCAGTTCTTC
TRBV20-1	-	many	TRBJ1-1	CSAPHKFGGPTEAFF	TGCAGTGCCCCACACAAATTCGGGGGGCCGACTGAAGCTTTCTTT
TRBV4-1	-	many	TRBJ2-3	CASSQESADTQYF	TGCGCCAGCAGCCAAGAGTCGGCAGATACGCAGTATTTT
TRBV4-1	TRBD2	-	TRBJ2-2	CASTRRSGSTTGELFF	TGCGCCAGCACTCGACGGAGCGGGAGTACCACCGGGGAGCTGTTTTTT
TRBV10-3	-	-	TRBJ1-1	CAISEMSLNTEAFF	TGTGCCATCAGTGAGATGTCCTTGAACACTGAAGCTTTCTTT
TRBV5-1	-	few	TRBJ1-2	CASSPYPGQDYGYTF	TGCGCCAGCAGCCCCTACCCTGGACAAGACTATGGCTACACCTTC
TRBV20-1	-	-	TRBJ2-3	CSARVLPDTQYF	TGCAGTGCTAGAGTTCTACCAGATACGCAGTATTTT
TRBV20-1	TRBD2	many	TRBJ2-4	CSARRVAGGPFQYF	TGCAGTGCTCGCCGGGTAGCGGGAGGGCCTTTTCAGTACTTC
TRBV7-9	TRBD2	few	TRBJ2-1	CASSFRTSGRPNEQFF	TGTGCCAGCAGCTTCAGGACTAGCGGGAGGCCCAATGAGCAGTTCTTC
TRBV30	TRBD2	few	TRBJ2-1	CALIYTLTSGSDNEQFF	TGTGCCCTAATTTATACTCTGACTAGCGGGAGCGACAATGAGCAGTTCTTC
TRBV4-1	-	many	TRBJ1-6	CASSQSMSGNSPLHF	TGCGCCAGCAGCCAAAGCATGAGTGGAAATTCACCCCTCCACTTT
TRBV29-1	TRBD2	-	TRBJ2-3	CSVLTSGSGNTQYF	TGCAGCGTTCTGACTAGCGGGAGTGGGAATACGCAGTATTTT
TRBV12-3/TRBV12-4	-	many	TRBJ1-5	CASSSGHQNQPQHF	TGTGCCAGCAGCTCCGGACATCAAAATCAGCCCCAGCATTTT
TRBV3-1	TRBD2	-	TRBJ2-1	CASSQGRGLASNEQFF	TGTGCCAGCAGCCAAGGGAGGGGACTAGCGTCCAATGAGCAGTTCTTC
TRBV12-3/TRBV12-4	TRBD1	-	TRBJ1-5	CASNQGQSNQPQHF	TGTGCCAGCAACCAGGGACAGTCCAATCAGCCCCAGCATTTT
TRBV25-1	-	-	TRBJ2-6	CASSDGTVINSGANVLTF	TGTGCCAGCAGTGACGGTACAGTGATTAACTCTGGGGCCAACGTCCTGACTTTC
TRBV12-3/TRBV12-4	-	-	TRBJ1-1	CASSSRPRSRGEAFF	TGTGCCAGCAGTTCCCGCCCGAGGTCCCGGGGTGAAGCTTTCTTT
TRBV5-1	TRBD2	many	TRBJ2-3	CASRSSGIPDTQYF	TGCGCCAGCCGAAGTAGCGGGATTCCAGATACGCAGTATTTT
TRBV24-1	-	few	TRBJ1-1	CATSDFRGNAFF	TGTGCCACCAGTGATTTCCGGGGGAACGCTTTCTTT
TRBV29-1	-	many	TRBJ2-1	CSVMDRRGHNEQFF	TGCAGCGTTATGGATAGAAGAGGGCACAATGAGCAGTTCTTC
TRBV4-1	-	few	TRBJ2-1	CASSQVITDVNEQFF	TGCGCCAGCAGCCAAGTAATAACAGACGTCAATGAGCAGTTCTTC
TRBV6-2/TRBV6-3	-	few	TRBJ1-1	CASSYPFGGSSTEAFF	TGTGCCAGCAGTTACCCCTTTGGGGGATCGTCCACTGAAGCTTTCTTT
TRBV9	TRBD2	few	TRBJ2-1	CASSVLLAGYNEQFF	TGTGCCAGCAGCGTATTACTAGCGGGATACAATGAGCAGTTCTTC
TRBV6-2/TRBV6-3	-	many	TRBJ1-1	CASNLGMNTEAFF	TGTGCCAGCAACCTTGGGATGAACACTGAAGCTTTCTTT
TRBV4-1	-	few	TRBJ2-3	CASSPGRSTDTQYF	TGCGCCAGCAGCCCCGGACGTAGCACAGATACGCAGTATTTT
TRBV24-1	TRBD1	-	TRBJ2-3	CATSDLRDRGRDETQYF	TGTGCCACCAGTGATCTACGGGACAGGGGGCGGGATGAGACGCAGTATTTT
TRBV20-1	-	many	TRBJ2-3	CSATSADLTSTDTQYF	TGCAGTGCGACTTCCGCGGACTTGACTAGCACAGATACGCAGTATTTT
TRBV25-1	-	-	TRBJ2-1	CASSEYFPGGNEQFF	TGTGCCAGCAGTGAATATTTCCCAGGGGGGAATGAGCAGTTCTTC
TRBV12-3/TRBV12-4	-	few	TRBJ2-1	CASSTGTTARNEQFF	TGTGCCAGCAGTACCGGGACAACGGCGCGGAATGAGCAGTTCTTC
TRBV12-3/TRBV12-4	TRBD1	many	TRBJ2-1	CASSFQGQGNEQFF	TGTGCCAGCAGTTTTCAGGGACAGGGCAATGAGCAGTTCTTC
TRBV5-1	-	few	TRBJ2-1	CASSSPGEGGQFF	TGCGCCAGCAGCTCACCGGGTGAGGGGGGGCAGTTCTTC
TRBV12-3/TRBV12-4	-	many	TRBJ2-3	CASSFHGDTQYF	TGTGCCAGCAGTTTTCACGGGGATACGCAGTATTTT
TRBV18	TRBD1	-	TRBJ2-5	CASSPRTGGSETQYF	TGTGCCAGCTCACCTCGGACAGGGGGCTCCGAGACCCAGTACTTC
TRBV5-1	-	few	TRBJ1-1	CASSLSGMTEAFF	TGCGCCAGCAGCTTGTCAGGGATGACTGAAGCTTTCTTT
TRBV20-1	TRBD2	-	TRBJ2-2	CSAIGTSVHTGELFF	TGCAGTGCTATTGGGACTAGCGTACACACCGGGGAGCTGTTTTTT